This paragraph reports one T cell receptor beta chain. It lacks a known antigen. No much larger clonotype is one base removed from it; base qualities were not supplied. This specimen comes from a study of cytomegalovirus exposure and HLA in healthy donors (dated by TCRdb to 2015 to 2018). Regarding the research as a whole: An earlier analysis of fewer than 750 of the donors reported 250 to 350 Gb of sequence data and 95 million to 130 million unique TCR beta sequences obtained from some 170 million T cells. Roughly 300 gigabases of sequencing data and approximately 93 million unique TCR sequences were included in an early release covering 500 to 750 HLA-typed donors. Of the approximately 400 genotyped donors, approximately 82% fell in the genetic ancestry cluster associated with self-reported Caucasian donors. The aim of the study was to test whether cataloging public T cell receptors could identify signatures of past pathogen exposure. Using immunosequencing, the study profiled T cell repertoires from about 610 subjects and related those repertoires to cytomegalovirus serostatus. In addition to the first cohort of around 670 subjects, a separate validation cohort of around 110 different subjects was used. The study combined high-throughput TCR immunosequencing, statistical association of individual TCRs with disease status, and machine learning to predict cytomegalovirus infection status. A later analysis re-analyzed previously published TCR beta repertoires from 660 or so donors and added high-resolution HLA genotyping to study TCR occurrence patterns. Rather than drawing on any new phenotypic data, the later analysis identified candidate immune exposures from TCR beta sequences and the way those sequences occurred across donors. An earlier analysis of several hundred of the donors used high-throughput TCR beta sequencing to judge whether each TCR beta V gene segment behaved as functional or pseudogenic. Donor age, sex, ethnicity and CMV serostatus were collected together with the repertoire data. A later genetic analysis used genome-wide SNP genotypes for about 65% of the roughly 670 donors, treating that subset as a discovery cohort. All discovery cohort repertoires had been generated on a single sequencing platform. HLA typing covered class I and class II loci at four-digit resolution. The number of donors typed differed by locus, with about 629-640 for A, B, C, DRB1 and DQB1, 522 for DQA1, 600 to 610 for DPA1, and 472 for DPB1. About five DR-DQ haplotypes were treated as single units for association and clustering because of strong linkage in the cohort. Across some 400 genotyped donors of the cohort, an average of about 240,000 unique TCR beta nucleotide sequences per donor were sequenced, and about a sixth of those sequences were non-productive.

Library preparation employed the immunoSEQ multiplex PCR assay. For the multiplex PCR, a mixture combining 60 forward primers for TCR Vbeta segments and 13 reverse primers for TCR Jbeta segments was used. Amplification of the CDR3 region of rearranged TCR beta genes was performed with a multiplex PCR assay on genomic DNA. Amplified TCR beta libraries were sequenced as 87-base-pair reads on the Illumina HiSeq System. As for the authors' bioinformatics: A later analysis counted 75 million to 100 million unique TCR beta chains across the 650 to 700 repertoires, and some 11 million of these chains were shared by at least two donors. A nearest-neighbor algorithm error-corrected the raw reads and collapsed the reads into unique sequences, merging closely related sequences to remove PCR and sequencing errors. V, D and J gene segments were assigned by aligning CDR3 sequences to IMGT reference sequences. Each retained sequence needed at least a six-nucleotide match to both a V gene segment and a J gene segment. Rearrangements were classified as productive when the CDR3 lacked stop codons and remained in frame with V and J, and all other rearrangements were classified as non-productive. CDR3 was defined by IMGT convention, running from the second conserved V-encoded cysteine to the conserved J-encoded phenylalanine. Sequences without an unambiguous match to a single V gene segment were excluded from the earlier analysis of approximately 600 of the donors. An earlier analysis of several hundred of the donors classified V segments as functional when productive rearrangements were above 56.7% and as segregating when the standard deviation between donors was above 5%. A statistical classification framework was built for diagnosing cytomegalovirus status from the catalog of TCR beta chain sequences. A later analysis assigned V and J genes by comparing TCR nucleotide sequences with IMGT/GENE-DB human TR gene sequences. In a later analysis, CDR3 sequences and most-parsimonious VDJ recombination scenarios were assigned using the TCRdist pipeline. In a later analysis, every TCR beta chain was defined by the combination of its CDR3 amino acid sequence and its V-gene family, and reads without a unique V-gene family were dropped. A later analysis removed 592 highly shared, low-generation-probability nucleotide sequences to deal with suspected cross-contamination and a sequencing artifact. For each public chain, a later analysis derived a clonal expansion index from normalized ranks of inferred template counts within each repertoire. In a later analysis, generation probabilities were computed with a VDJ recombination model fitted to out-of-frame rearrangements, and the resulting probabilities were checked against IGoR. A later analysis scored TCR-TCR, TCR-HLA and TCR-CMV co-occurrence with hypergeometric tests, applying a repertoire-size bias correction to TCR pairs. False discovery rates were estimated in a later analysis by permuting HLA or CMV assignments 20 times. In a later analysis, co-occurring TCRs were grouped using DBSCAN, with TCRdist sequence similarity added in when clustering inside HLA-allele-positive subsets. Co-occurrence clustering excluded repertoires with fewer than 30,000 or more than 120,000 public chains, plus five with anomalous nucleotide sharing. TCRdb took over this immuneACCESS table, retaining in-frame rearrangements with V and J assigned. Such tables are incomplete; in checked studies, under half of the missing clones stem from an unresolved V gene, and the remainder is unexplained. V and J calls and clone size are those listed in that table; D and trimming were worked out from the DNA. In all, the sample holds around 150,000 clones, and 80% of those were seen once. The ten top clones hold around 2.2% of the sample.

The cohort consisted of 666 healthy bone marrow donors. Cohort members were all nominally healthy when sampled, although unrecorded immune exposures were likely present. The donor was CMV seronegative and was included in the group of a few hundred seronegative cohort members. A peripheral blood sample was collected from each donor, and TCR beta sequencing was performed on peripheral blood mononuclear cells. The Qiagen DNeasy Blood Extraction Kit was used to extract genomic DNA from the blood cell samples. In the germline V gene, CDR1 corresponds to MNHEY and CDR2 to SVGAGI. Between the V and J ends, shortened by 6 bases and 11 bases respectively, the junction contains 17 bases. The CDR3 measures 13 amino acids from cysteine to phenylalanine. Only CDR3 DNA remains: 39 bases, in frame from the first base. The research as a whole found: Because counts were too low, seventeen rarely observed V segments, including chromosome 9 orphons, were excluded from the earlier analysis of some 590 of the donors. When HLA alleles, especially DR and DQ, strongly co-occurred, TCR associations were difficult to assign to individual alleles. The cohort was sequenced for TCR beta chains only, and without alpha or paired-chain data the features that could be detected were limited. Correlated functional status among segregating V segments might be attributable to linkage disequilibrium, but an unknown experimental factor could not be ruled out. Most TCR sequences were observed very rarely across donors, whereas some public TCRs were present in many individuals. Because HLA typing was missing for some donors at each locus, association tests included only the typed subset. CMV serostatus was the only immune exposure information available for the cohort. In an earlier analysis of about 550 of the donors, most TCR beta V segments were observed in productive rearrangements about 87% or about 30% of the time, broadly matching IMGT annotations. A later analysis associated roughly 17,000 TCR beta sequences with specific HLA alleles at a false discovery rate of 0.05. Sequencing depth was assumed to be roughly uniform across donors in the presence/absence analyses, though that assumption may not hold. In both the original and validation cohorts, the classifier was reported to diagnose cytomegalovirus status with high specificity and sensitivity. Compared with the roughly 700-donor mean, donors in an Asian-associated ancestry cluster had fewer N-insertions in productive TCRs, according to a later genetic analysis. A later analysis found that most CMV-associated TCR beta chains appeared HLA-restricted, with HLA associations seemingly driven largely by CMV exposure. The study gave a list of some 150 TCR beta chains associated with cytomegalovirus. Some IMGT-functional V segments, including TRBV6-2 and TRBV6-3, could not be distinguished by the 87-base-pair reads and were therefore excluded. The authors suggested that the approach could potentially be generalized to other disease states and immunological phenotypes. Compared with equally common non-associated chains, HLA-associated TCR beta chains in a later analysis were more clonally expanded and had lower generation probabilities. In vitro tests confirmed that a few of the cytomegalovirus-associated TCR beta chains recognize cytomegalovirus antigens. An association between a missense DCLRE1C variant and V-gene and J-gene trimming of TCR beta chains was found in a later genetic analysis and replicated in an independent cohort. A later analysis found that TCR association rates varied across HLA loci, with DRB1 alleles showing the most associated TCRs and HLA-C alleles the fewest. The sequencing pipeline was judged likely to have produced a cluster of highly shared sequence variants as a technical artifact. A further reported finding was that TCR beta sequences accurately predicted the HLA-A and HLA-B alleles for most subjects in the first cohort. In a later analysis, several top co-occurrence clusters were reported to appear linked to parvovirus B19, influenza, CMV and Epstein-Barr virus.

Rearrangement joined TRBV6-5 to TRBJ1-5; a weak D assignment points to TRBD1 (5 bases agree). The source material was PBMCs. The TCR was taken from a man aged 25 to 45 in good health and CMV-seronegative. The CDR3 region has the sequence CASSPQGPVAQHF. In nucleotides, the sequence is TGTGCCAGCAGCCCCCAGGGTCCGGTGGCCCAGCATTTT.